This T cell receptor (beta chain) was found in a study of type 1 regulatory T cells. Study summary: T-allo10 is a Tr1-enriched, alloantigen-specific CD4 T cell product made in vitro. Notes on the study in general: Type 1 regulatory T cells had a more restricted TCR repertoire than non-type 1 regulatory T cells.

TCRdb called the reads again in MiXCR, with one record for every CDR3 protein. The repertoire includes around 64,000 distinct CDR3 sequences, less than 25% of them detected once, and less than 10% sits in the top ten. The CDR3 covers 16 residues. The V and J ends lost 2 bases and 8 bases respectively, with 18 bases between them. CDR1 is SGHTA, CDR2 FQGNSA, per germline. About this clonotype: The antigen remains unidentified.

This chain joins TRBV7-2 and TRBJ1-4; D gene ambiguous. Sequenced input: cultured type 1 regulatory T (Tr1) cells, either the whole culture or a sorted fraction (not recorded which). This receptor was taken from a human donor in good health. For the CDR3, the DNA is TGTGCCAGCAGCTTACAAGCGGGATCGCGGCGAGAAAAACTGTTTTTT. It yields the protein CASSLQAGSRREKLFF.